The 18 T cell receptor beta chains reported below all come from one sample, sequenced in a study of cytomegalovirus exposure and HLA in healthy donors. PCR employed 60 Vbeta and 13 Jbeta primers. Some clones are missing from TCRdb's copy, which holds only in-frame ones; the method was immunoSEQ multiplex PCR. Counted here are roughly 120,000 clones, about four fifths occurring once; the ten biggest clones make up 22%. The sequenced sample consisted of PBMCs. Every receptor here comes from a man in his thirties or forties in good health and CMV-seropositive.

J is TRBJ1-2 and V is TRBV7-2; no clear D gene. From germline, CDR1 is SGHTA and CDR2 FQGNSA. The CDR3 consists of 13 residues. Trimming took off 3 bases at V and 5 bases at J, with 10 bases between the two ends. The CDR3 DNA is TGTGCCAGCAGCTTGATGTCCCAGTATGGCTACACCTTC. It encodes CASSLMSQYGYTF.

The chain recombines TRBV4-1 with TRBJ2-7, with a possible D match to TRBD2 (6 bases). The V gene lost 0 bases and the J gene lost 0 bases, with 15 bases spanning the gap. Germline CDR1 and CDR2: MGHRA and YSYEKL. The CDR3 sequence is 17 residues long. As DNA, the CDR3 is TGCGCCAGCAGCCAAGATGCGGCGGGACTGAACTCCTACGAGCAGTACTTC. Translating it yields CASSQDAAGLNSYEQYF.

The chain is built from TRBV12-2 and TRBJ2-1; no DNA check was done on the table's D call, TRBD1. TRBV12-2 represents a pseudogene. The CDR3 totals 15 residues. DNA for the CDR3: TGTGCAAGTCGCTTAGACAGGCTACCCTACAATGAGCAGTTCTTC. Residues: CASRLDRLPYNEQFF.

The V gene is TRBV27, the J gene TRBJ2-2, with a weak D call TRBD2 (5 bases). CDR3 length: 15 residues. V was pared by 5 bases and J by 3 bases, with 13 bases between. Looked up from germline, CDR1 is MNHEY and CDR2 is SMNVEV (reference sequence). The CDR3 sequence: CASSTHGIHTGELFF. The CDR3 DNA is TGTGCCAGCAGTACCCACGGGATCCACACCGGGGAGCTGTTTTTT.

V and J are TRBV5-6 and TRBJ1-2, with D perhaps TRBD1 (6 bases). CDR3 length equals 13 residues. The V end lost 3 bases, the J end lost 5 bases, and 11 bases lay between the germline ends. The germline CDR1 and CDR2 sequences are SGHDT and YYEEEE. In DNA form, the CDR3 reads TGTGCCAGCAGCTCACAGGGAAAGTATGGCTACACCTTC. Protein product: CASSSQGKYGYTF.

The V and J genes are TRBV29-1 and TRBJ1-5; no definite D call. V was shortened by 4 bases and J by 3 bases, with 7 bases between the two germline ends. The CDR3 consists of 12 residues. Germline CDR1 reads SQVTM; CDR2 reads ANQGSEA. The CDR3 DNA reads as TGCAGCGTTGCATCACTCAATCAGCCCCAGCATTTT. Residues: CSVASLNQPQHF.

In this sample, this clone turned up once. V and J are TRBV15 and TRBJ2-1, with 8 nucleotides matching TRBD2. The CDR3 contains 15 residues. Germline V CDR1 and CDR2: LNHNV, YYDKDF (reference sequence). V shed 1 base, J shed 3 bases, and the junction held 2 bases outside the gene matches. CDR3 bases: TGTGCCACCAGCAGAGTTCGGGGGGGCTACAATGAGCAGTTCTTC. Translated: CATSRVRGGYNEQFF.

By share of the sample, this clone is medium-sized. The genes are TRBV19 and TRBJ1-1; TRBD1 matches 7 bases. The CDR3 consists of 15 residues. V shed 2 bases, J shed 1 base, and the junction held 4 bases outside the gene matches. The germline CDR1 and CDR2 sequences are LNHDA and SQIVND (reference sequence). The CDR3 loop is CASSITGTANTEAFF. CDR3 in DNA: TGTGCCAGTAGTATAACTGGGACAGCGAACACTGAAGCTTTCTTT.

V is TRBV6-5 and J is TRBJ1-2; D may be TRBD1 (6 bases). Trimming took off 4 bases at V and 5 bases at J, with 17 bases between the two ends. The CDR3 runs to 15 residues. Germline assignment: CDR1 MNHEY and CDR2 SVGAGI. CDR3 bases: TGTGCCAGCAGTTTGGCACAGGGCGGTTTGTATGGCTACACCTTC. This gives the protein CASSLAQGGLYGYTF.

The J gene is TRBJ1-1, the V gene TRBV5-5; TRBD1 agrees at 8 bases. Looked up from germline, CDR1 is SGHKS and CDR2 is YYEKEE (reference sequence). The CDR3 spans 14 residues. With V trimmed by 3 bases and J by 3 bases, 4 bases remained unmatched. CDR3 coding DNA: TGTGCCAGCAGCTACGGACAGGGCGACACTGAAGCTTTCTTT. Protein product: CASSYGQGDTEAFF.

V and J are TRBV2 and TRBJ2-7; the match to TRBD2 covers 10 bases. Per germline, CDR1 SNHLY and CDR2 FYNNEI. After removal of 6 bases from V and 0 bases from J, the junction contained 5 bases not matched to a gene. This CDR3 has 15 amino acids. The CDR3 sequence is CASRPTSGRSYEQYF. CDR3 coding DNA: TGTGCCAGCAGGCCGACTAGCGGGCGCTCCTACGAGCAGTACTTC. The full variable domain, rest sourced from reference TRBV2 and TRBJ2-7, is EPEVTQTPSHQVTQMGQEVILRCVPISNHLYFYWYRQILGQKVEFLVSFYNNEISEKSEIFDDQFSVERPDGSNFTLKIRSTKLEDSAMYFCASRPTSGRSYEQYFGPGTRLTVT.

This chain uses TRBV2 with TRBJ1-2, with 8 bases lining up with TRBD1. V was clipped by 6 bases and J by 4 bases; unmatched bases: 4. This CDR3 contains 13 residues. Germline CDR1 SNHLY, CDR2 FYNNEI. The CDR3 bases are TGTGCCAGCAGGGCAGGGGGCAGCTATGGCTACACCTTC. Translation gives CASRAGGSYGYTF.

This clone was detected once. Germline and junction disagree at one end, which may indicate a read error. This chain links TRBV13 with TRBJ1-1; D is unclear. Looked up from germline, CDR1 is PRHDT and CDR2 is FYEKMQ (reference sequence). The CDR3 covers 15 residues. This CDR3 is CASSLGSGQNTETFF. The DNA of the CDR3 is TGTGCCAGCAGCTTAGGTAGTGGGCAGAACACTGAAACTTTCTTT.

The chain employs TRBV5-1 and TRBJ1-1; 9 bases align to TRBD1. This CDR3 has 14 residues. The trim removed 0 bases at V and 6 bases at J, leaving 3 bases unmatched. The germline CDR1 and CDR2 sequences are SGHRS and YFSETQ. The CDR3 region is CASSLEGQGSEAFF. CDR3 nucleotide sequence: TGCGCCAGCAGCTTGGAGGGACAGGGATCTGAAGCTTTCTTT.

The chain has TRBV6-1 and TRBJ2-7; TRBD2 matches 12 bases. This CDR3 has 15 amino acids. Losses at the gene ends were 10 bases for V and 2 bases for J; bases not matched to a gene: 9. Germline lookup yields CDR1 MNHNS and CDR2 SASEGT. Here the CDR3 DNA reads TGTGCCACCAAGCGACTAGCGGGAGAAGCCTACGAGCAGTACGTC. It translates to CATKRLAGEAYEQYV.

V and J are TRBV11-2 and TRBJ2-1, with a tentative D call TRBD2 (5 bases). Germline V lookup: CDR1 SGHAT, CDR2 FQNNGV. Trimming removed 5 bases at V and 6 bases at J, with 8 bases between. This CDR3 spans 12 amino acids. In DNA form, the CDR3 reads TGTGCCAGCAGCCTTAGCGTCAATGAGCAGTTCTTC. This gives the protein CASSLSVNEQFF.

This clone was observed once. The chain employs TRBV5-1 and TRBJ1-1, with TRBD1 as a possible D gene (5 bases). Trimming cost V 2 bases and J 4 bases, with 12 bases left between them. The CDR3 has 14 residues. Germline V gene sequence: CDR1 SGHRS, CDR2 YFSETQ. CDR3: CASSFGGSGTEAFF. In DNA, the CDR3 is TGCGCCAGCAGCTTCGGGGGGAGCGGCACTGAAGCTTTCTTT. Full variable domain (rest looked up from reference TRBV5-1 and TRBJ1-1): KAGVTQTPRYLIKTRGQQVTLSCSPISGHRSVSWYQQTPGQGLQFLFEYFSETQRNKGNFPGRFSGRQFSNSRSEMNVSTLELGDSALYLCASSFGGSGTEAFFGQGTRLTVV.

V is TRBV5-4 and J is TRBJ1-2; D perhaps matches TRBD1 (6 bases). The V end lost 4 bases, the J end lost 14 bases, and 18 bases lay between the germline ends. There are 12 residues in the CDR3. Germline V CDR1 and CDR2: SGHNT, YYREEE (reference sequence). The CDR3 loop is CASSPGGGRVTF. In nucleotides, the CDR3 is TGTGCCAGCAGCCCTGGGGGCGGGCGCGTTACCTTC.